The clone carrying this T cell receptor (beta chain) was seen a handful of times. The antigen remains undetermined. This CDR3 has 16 residues. Germline values: CDR1 MNHEY, CDR2 SVGEGT. Trimming cost V 4 bases and J 7 bases; bases outside gene matches: 11. TCRdb re-called the reads through MiXCR, storing one row per CDR3 protein. The sample has around 300,000 distinct CDR3 sequences; around a quarter are singletons. This sample is part of a study of T cell repertoires in cytomegalovirus infection. Study context: Selection of CMV epitopes for the study included recently identified HLA-C-restricted and well-studied HLA-B-restricted ones. Study-wide findings and caveats: Cumulative public TCR beta family frequency identified carriers of CMV plus the relevant HLA.

The rearrangement joins TRBV6-2 or TRBV6-3 to TRBJ2-1, with TRBD1 matching over 9 bases. This clonotype was obtained from a human donor in good health (CMV status not recorded). Some clones in this sample may be carry-over from other donors' samples. This sample comprised cultured PBMCs, obtained from culture after CMV antigen stimulation. The CDR3 loop is CASSSDRGPLGNEQFF. The CDR3, as DNA: TGTGCCAGCAGTTCGGACAGGGGCCCCTTGGGGAATGAGCAGTTCTTC.